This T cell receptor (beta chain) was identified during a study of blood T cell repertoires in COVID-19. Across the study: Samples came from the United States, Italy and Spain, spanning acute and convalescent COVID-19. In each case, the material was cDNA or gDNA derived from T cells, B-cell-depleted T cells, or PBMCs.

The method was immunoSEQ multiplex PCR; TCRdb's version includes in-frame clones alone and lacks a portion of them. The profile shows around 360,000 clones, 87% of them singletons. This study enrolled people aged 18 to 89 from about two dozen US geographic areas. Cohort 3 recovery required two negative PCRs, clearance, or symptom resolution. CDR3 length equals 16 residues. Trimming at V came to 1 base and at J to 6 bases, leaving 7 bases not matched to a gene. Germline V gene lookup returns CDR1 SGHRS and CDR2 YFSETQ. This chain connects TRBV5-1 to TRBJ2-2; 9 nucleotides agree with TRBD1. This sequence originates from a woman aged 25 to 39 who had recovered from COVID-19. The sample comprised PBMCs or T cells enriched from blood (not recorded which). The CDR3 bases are TGCGCCAGCAGCTTGAGTTGGACAGGGGTTCCCGGGGAGCTGTTTTTT. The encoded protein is CASSLSWTGVPGELFF.